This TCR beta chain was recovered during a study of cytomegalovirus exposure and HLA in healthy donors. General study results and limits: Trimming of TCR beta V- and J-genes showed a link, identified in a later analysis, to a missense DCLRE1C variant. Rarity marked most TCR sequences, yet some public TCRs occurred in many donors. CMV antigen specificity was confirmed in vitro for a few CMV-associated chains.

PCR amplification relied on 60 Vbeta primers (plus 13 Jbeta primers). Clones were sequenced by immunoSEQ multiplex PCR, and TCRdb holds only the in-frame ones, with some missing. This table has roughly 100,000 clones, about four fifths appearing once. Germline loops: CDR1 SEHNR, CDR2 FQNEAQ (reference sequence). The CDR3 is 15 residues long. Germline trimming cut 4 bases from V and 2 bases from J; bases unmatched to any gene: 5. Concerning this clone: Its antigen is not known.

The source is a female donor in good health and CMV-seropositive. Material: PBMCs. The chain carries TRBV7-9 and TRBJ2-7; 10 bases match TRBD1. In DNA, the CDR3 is TGTGCCAGCAGCTCTGCCGGGACAGGGGCCTACGAGCAGTACTTC. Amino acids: CASSSAGTGAYEQYF.